These 24 T cell receptor beta chains share one sample of origin, sequenced in a study of PD-L1 blockade in urothelial cancer. Measured with immunoSEQ multiplex PCR; TCRdb has only the in-frame clones, and not every one. The table records fewer than 40,000 clones, more than 75% of them present only once. The material was PBMCs, obtained around atezolizumab (anti-PD-L1) treatment. Every receptor here comes from a man in his fifties with urothelial cancer.

V and J are TRBV7-8 and TRBJ2-1; possible D gene TRBD1, 6 bases. Trimming took 5 bases from V and 4 from J, leaving 15 bases between them. The CDR3 contains 15 residues. Germline CDR1 is SGHVS and CDR2 is FQNEAQ. CDR3: CASSTGQSQYNEQFF. The CDR3 DNA follows: TGTGCCAGCAGCACTGGACAGTCGCAATACAATGAGCAGTTCTTC.

This chain uses TRBV30 with TRBJ1-4; D is perhaps TRBD1 (5 bases). Trimming removed 5 bases at V and 7 bases at J, with 26 bases between. CDR1 and CDR2 (germline): GTSNPN, SVGIG (reference sequence). This CDR3 is built from 17 residues. This CDR3 is CAWGRRRADGGVEKLFF. The CDR3 bases are TGTGCCTGGGGCCGCCGGCGAGCCGATGGGGGGGTTGAAAAACTGTTTTTT. The full variable domain, in which reference TRBV30 and TRBJ1-4 provide the parts outside the CDR3, is SQTIHQWPATLVQPVGSPLSLECTVEGTSNPNLYWYRQAAGRGLQLLFYSVGIGQISSEVPQNLSASRPQDRQFILSSKKLLLSDSGFYLCAWGRRRADGGVEKLFFGSGTQLSVL.

This clone was detected a few times. V is TRBV7-9 and J is TRBJ2-7; no reliable D call. V was shortened by 6 bases and J by 3 bases, with 6 bases between the two germline ends. The germline V gene has CDR1 SEHNR and CDR2 FQNEAQ (reference sequence). The CDR3 has 11 residues. CDR3 DNA sequence: TGTGCCAGCAGTCACAGCTACGAGCAGTACTTC. It is translated as CASSHSYEQYF.

The chain combines TRBV6-6 with TRBJ1-4; 7 positions match TRBD1. V shed 6 bases and J 6 bases; nucleotides not matched to a gene: 7. The CDR3 contains 14 residues. CDR1 is MNHNY and CDR2 is SVGAGI in the germline V gene (reference sequence). CDR3 loop: CASRYRGIDEKLFF. The CDR3 DNA reads TGTGCCAGCAGATACAGGGGCATAGATGAAAAACTGTTTTTT.

The chain links TRBV7-9 to TRBJ1-5; 7 bases align to TRBD1. This CDR3 comprises 15 residues. CDR1 is SEHNR, CDR2 FQNEAQ, per germline (reference sequence). J lost 1 base, V lost 5 bases, and 5 bases had no gene match. In DNA, the CDR3 is TGTGCCAGCAGCAGGGGGCAGGGGAGCAATCAGCCCCAGCATTTT. Translation gives CASSRGQGSNQPQHF.

The chain has TRBV6-1 and TRBJ1-5; TRBD1 agrees at 9 bases. The V segment lost 6 bases and the J segment 2 bases; nucleotides outside the gene matches: 11. The CDR3 length is 17 residues. CDR1 MNHNS and CDR2 SASEGT come from the germline V gene. This chain's CDR3 is CASSERVQGAGNQPQHF. CDR3 nucleotides: TGTGCCAGCAGCGAAAGAGTACAGGGGGCAGGCAATCAGCCCCAGCATTTT.

This sequence joins TRBV10-3 and TRBJ1-3; no definite D call. Germline V gene lookup returns CDR1 ENHRY and CDR2 SYGVKD. The CDR3 spans 13 residues. Trimming cost V 7 bases and J 2 bases, with 9 bases left between them. The CDR3 DNA is TGTGCCATCACAAATGGGCCTGGAAACACCATATATTTT. The encoded protein is CAITNGPGNTIYF.

This chain connects TRBV6-1 to TRBJ2-7; TRBD1 aligns across 9 bases. Germline V gene data show CDR1 as MNHNS and CDR2 as SASEGT. The trim removed 2 bases at V and 3 bases at J, leaving 5 bases unmatched. CDR3 size: 15 residues. CDR3: CASSEKETGGYEQYF. The CDR3 DNA follows: TGTGCCAGCAGTGAAAAGGAGACAGGGGGCTACGAGCAGTACTTC.

The chain uses TRBV11-2 and TRBJ1-2; TRBD1 agrees at 8 bases. Germline V CDR1 and CDR2: SGHAT, FQNNGV. CDR3 length: 17 amino acids. J gave up 5 bases and V 1 base, and 12 bases lay outside the gene matches. The DNA for the CDR3 is TGTGCCAGCAGCTTAGCCCAAAGACAGGGGCCTCTATATGGCTACACCTTC. Translated, it gives CASSLAQRQGPLYGYTF. Full variable domain (rest looked up from reference TRBV11-2 and TRBJ1-2): EAGVAQSPRYKIIEKRQSVAFWCNPISGHATLYWYQQILGQGPKLLIQFQNNGVVDDSQLPKDRFSAERLKGVDSTLKIQPAKLEDSAVYLCASSLAQRQGPLYGYTFGSGTRLTVV.

This clone was detected only a few times. The chain recombines TRBV19 with TRBJ1-1; no clear D gene. This CDR3 is built from 11 residues. CDR1 and CDR2 (germline): LNHDA, SQIVND (reference sequence). Trimming took 8 bases from V and 11 from J, leaving 15 bases between them. CDR3 residues: CASQFGLQAFF. The CDR3 DNA reads TGTGCCAGTCAATTCGGGTTGCAGGCTTTCTTT.

This rearrangement joins TRBV2 to TRBJ1-5, with 9 bases aligning to TRBD1. With V trimmed by 4 bases and J by 6 bases, 10 bases remained unmatched. There are 16 residues in the CDR3. Per germline, CDR1 SNHLY and CDR2 FYNNEI. The CDR3 region is CASSGRQGGGGQPQHF. CDR3 in DNA: TGTGCCAGCAGTGGTCGACAGGGGGGCGGGGGTCAGCCCCAGCATTTT.

The J gene is TRBJ2-7, the V gene TRBV5-1; TRBD2 matches 12 bases. CDR1 SGHRS and CDR2 YFSETQ come from the germline V gene. This CDR3 has 15 residues. Losses at the gene ends were 0 bases for V and 6 bases for J; bases not matched to a gene: 4. DNA of the CDR3: TGCGCCAGCAGCTTGGGACTAGCGGGAGTCCTCGAGCAGTACTTC. Translated, it gives CASSLGLAGVLEQYF.

The chain links TRBV5-4 to TRBJ1-3; a weak D match, TRBD1 (6 bases). CDR3 length: 16 residues. With 3 bases removed from V and 0 bases from J, the gap between germline ends came to 13 bases. Germline CDR1 reads SGHNT; CDR2 reads YYREEE (reference sequence). The CDR3 reads CASSSISGVSGNTIYF. The DNA for the CDR3 is TGTGCCAGCAGCTCGATCTCAGGGGTCTCTGGAAACACCATATATTTT.

The sample holds a few counts of this clone. The chain uses TRBV5-1 and TRBJ2-5, with 8 bases fitting TRBD2. Losses at the gene ends were 5 bases for V and 1 base for J; bases not matched to a gene: 4. The germline gives CDR1 SGHRS, CDR2 YFSETQ. The CDR3 sequence is 14 residues long. The CDR3 reads CASRPRGGQETQYF. CDR3 nucleotide sequence: TGCGCCAGCAGACCCCGGGGGGGCCAAGAGACCCAGTACTTC.

V is TRBV12-5 and J is TRBJ2-1; TRBD2 is a possible D gene (6 bases). Trimming stripped 7 bases from V and 1 base from J, with 11 bases between. Germline V gives CDR1 LGHNT, CDR2 FRNRAP. The CDR3 has 14 residues. The CDR3 is CASAPGESYNEQFF. The CDR3 bases are TGTGCTAGTGCCCCGGGGGAATCCTACAATGAGCAGTTCTTC.

The chain links TRBV5-4 to TRBJ2-3; 8 bases agree with TRBD1. The junction had 6 bases not matched to a gene; V was cut back by 1 base and J by 2 bases. Germline V gene data show CDR1 as SGHNT and CDR2 as YYREEE (reference sequence). CDR3 length: 16 amino acids. CDR3 coding DNA: TGTGCCAGCAGCTTGATGGGACAGGCTTTCACAGATACGCAGTATTTT. This sequence encodes CASSLMGQAFTDTQYF.

The gene calls are TRBV19 and TRBJ2-2; TRBD1 matches at 10 bases. Germline CDR1 is LNHDA and CDR2 is SQIVND (reference sequence). Losses at the gene ends were 7 bases for V and 3 bases for J; bases not matched to a gene: 2. The CDR3 runs 14 residues. In DNA form, the CDR3 reads TGTGCCAGTACAGGGACAGGGGACACCGGGGAGCTGTTTTTT. Translation: CASTGTGDTGELFF.

This chain connects TRBV6-6 to TRBJ1-3, with TRBD1 matching 7 bases. V lost 2 bases and J lost 2; bases outside the gene matches: 3. This CDR3 is 15 amino acids long. Germline CDR1 is MNHNY and CDR2 is SVGAGI (reference sequence). CDR3 in DNA: TGTGCCAGCAGTTACACGACAGGGCCTGGAAACACCATATATTTT. Its protein is CASSYTTGPGNTIYF.

The rearrangement uses TRBV5-8 and TRBJ2-7, with TRBD1 as a possible D gene (6 bases). Trimming shortened V by 4 bases and J by 2 bases, and 10 bases separated the two germline ends. The CDR3 sequence is 13 residues long. Germline V CDR1 and CDR2: SGHTS, YDEGEE. The CDR3 DNA reads TGTGCCAGCAGCCTTGACAGGACCTACGAGCAGTACTTC. Translated: CASSLDRTYEQYF.

V and J are TRBV6-5 and TRBJ2-2; TRBD2 matches at 7 bases. Germline values: CDR1 MNHEY, CDR2 SVGAGI. This CDR3 spans 15 amino acids. V was clipped by 2 bases and J by 4 bases; unmatched bases: 4. Written as DNA, the CDR3 is TGTGCCAGCAGTTACAGTCCTAGCGGCACCGGGGAGCTGTTTTTT. Protein: CASSYSPSGTGELFF.

This clone was seen once. CDR3 nucleotides: TGCGCCAGCAGCTTGTCCGCAGGGGGCTTTGGCTACACCTTC. Amino acids: CASSLSAGGFGYTF. The rearrangement uses TRBV5-1 and TRBJ1-2; 8 bases are a match to TRBD1. The CDR3 sequence is 14 residues long. The trim removed 1 base at V and 7 bases at J, leaving 6 bases unmatched. The germline gives CDR1 SGHRS, CDR2 YFSETQ.

The CDR3: CASSWQGQPNTEAFF. The CDR3 DNA reads as TGCGCCAGCAGCTGGCAGGGACAGCCGAACACTGAAGCTTTCTTT. The V gene is TRBV5-1, the J gene TRBJ1-1; 7 positions match TRBD1. Losses at the gene ends were 3 bases for V and 1 base for J; bases not matched to a gene: 6. This CDR3 is built from 15 residues. The germline CDR1 and CDR2 sequences are SGHRS and YFSETQ.

The chain links TRBV6-5 to TRBJ1-4, with 7 bases matching TRBD1. The V gene's germline CDR1 is MNHEY and CDR2 SVGAGI. The CDR3 consists of 16 residues. The J segment lost 10 bases and the V segment lost 2 bases, leaving 13 bases of the junction unmatched. The CDR3: CASSYLPGTAEGKLFF. DNA for the CDR3: TGTGCCAGCAGTTACCTCCCGGGGACAGCAGAGGGAAAACTGTTTTTT.

The CDR3 bases are TGTGCCAGCTCTACTAGGAGGGACGGCGGGGGGGCTCCAGATACGCAGTATTTT. Translated: CASSTRRDGGGAPDTQYF. V and J are TRBV19 and TRBJ2-3, with 9 nucleotides matching TRBD2. With 9 bases clipped from V and 4 bases from J, the junction kept 20 bases outside the gene matches. This CDR3 has 18 residues. Germline lookup yields CDR1 LNHDA and CDR2 SQIVND (reference sequence).